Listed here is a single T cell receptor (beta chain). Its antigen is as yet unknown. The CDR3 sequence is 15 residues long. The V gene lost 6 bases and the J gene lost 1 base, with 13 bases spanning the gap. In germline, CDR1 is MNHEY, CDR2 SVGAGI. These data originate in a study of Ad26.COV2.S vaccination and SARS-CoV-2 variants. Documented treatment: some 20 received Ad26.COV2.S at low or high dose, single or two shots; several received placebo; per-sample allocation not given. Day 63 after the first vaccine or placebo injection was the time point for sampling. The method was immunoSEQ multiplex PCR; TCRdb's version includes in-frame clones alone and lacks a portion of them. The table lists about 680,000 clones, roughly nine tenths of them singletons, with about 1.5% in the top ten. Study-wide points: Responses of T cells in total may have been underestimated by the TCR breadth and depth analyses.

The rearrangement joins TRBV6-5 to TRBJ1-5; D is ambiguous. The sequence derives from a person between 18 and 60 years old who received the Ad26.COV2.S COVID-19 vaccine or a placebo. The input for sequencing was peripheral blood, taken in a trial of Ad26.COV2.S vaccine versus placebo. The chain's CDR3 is CASRARRESNQPQHF. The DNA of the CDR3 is TGTGCCAGCAGGGCCCGAAGGGAGAGCAATCAGCCCCAGCATTTT.